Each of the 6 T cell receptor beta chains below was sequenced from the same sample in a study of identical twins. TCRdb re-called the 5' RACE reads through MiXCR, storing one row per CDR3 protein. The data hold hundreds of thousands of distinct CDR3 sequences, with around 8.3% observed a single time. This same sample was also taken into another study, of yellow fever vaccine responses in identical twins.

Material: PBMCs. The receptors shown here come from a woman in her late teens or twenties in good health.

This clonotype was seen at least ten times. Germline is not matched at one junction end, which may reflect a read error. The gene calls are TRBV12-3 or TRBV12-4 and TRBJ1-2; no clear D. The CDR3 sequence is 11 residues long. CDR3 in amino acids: CASSLGPGHTF. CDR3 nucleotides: TGTGCCAGCAGTTTAGGGCCTGGCCACACCTTC.

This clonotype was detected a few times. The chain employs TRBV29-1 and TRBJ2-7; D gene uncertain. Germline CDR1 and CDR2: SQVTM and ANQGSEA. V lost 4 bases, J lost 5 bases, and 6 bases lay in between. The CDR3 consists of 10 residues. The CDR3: CSVVLNEQYF. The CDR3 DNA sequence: TGCAGCGTTGTTCTCAACGAGCAGTACTTC.

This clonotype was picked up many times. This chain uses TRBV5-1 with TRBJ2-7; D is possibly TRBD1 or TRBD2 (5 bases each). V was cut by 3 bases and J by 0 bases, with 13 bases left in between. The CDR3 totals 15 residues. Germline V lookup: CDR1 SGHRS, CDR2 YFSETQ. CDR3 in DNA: TGCGCCAGCAGCTCCCGGGACGGATACTCCTACGAGCAGTACTTC. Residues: CASSSRDGYSYEQYF.

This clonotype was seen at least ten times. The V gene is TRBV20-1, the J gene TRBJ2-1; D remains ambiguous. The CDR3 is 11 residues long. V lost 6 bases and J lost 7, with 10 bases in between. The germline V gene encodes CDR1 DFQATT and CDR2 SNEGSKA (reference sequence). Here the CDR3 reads CSAGPRNEQFF. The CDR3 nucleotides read TGCAGTGCCGGACCACGAAATGAGCAGTTCTTC.

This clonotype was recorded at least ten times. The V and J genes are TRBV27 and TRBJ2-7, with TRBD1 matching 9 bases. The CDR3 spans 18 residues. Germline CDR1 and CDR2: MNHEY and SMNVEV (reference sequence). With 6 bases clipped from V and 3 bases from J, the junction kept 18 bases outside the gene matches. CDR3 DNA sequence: TGTGCCAGCAGCCCTACAGGGGGCCGGGTAGTAGCACTCTACGAGCAGTACTTC. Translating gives CASSPTGGRVVALYEQYF.

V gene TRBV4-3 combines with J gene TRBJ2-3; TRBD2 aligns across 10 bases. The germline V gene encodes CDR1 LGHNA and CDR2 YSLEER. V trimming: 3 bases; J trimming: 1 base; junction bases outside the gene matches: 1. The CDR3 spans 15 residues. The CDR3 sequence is CASSHGTSGTDTQYF. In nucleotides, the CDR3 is TGCGCCAGCAGCCATGGGACTAGCGGCACAGATACGCAGTATTTT.